The TCR beta chain under discussion was sequenced for a study of T cell responses to AZD1222 COVID-19 vaccine. The study, taken as a whole, reports: Clonal diversity may have been underestimated in mostly white British donors. Two AZD1222 doses significantly raised spike-specific TCR breadth and depth over controls. In all cases, repertoires were sampled only after the peak T cell response.

This CDR3 has 15 residues. Germline V gene lookup returns CDR1 MNHEY and CDR2 SVGEGT. V was pared by 2 bases and J by 2 bases, with 10 bases between. Sequenced by immunoSEQ multiplex PCR; TCRdb stores in-frame clones only, minus some. The repertoire consists of about 93,000 clones, with 89% occurring once and the leading ten covering approximately 2.6%. To note about this clone: Its specificity is not known.

The chain uses TRBV6-2 or TRBV6-3 and TRBJ2-1; tentatively, D is TRBD1 or TRBD2 (5 bases each). The clonotype comes from an adult in good health. The sequencing here drew on peripheral blood, taken on day 0 of MenACWY control vaccination. This CDR3 reads CASSYKGTTYNEQFF. The CDR3 region has the DNA TGTGCCAGCAGTTACAAGGGGACCACCTACAATGAGCAGTTCTTC.